Here is one T cell receptor beta chain with its context. What it binds is not known. The source of the sample is a study of cytomegalovirus exposure and HLA in healthy donors. Looked up from germline, CDR1 is SGDLS and CDR2 is YYNGEE. The junction had 8 bases not matched to a gene; V was cut back by 4 bases and J by 5 bases. CDR3 size: 14 residues. PCR amplification relied on 60 Vbeta primers (plus 13 Jbeta primers). The protocol was immunoSEQ multiplex PCR, while the TCRdb copy is restricted to in-frame clones and leaves out a portion. The specimen's table records tens of thousands of clones. The study, taken as a whole, reports: Exclusion applied to some V segments, including TRBV6-2 and TRBV6-3, as they were indistinguishable.

The rearrangement joins TRBV9 to TRBJ2-5; 7 bases match TRBD2. Specimen: PBMCs. The source of this sequence is a woman in her 30s in good health and CMV-seronegative. The CDR3: CASSPGLPPETQYF. The CDR3 region has the DNA TGTGCCAGCAGCCCGGGACTACCGCCGGAGACCCAGTACTTC.